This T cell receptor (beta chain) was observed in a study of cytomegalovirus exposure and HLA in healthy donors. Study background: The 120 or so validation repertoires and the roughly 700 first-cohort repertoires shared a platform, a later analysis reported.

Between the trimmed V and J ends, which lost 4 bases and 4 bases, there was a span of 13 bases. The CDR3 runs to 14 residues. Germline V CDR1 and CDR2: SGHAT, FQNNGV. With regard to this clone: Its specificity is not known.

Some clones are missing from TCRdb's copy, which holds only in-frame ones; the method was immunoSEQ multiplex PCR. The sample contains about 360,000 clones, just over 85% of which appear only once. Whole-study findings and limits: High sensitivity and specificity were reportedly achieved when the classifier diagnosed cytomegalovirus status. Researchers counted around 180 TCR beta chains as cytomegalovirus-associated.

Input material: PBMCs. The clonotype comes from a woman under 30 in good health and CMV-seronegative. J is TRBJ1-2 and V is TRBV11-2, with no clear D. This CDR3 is CASSSPGEGYGYTF. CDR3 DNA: TGTGCCAGCAGCTCCCCCGGGGAAGGCTATGGCTACACCTTC. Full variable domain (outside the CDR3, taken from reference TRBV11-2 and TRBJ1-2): EAGVAQSPRYKIIEKRQSVAFWCNPISGHATLYWYQQILGQGPKLLIQFQNNGVVDDSQLPKDRFSAERLKGVDSTLKIQPAKLEDSAVYLCASSSPGEGYGYTFGSGTRLTVV.